A selection of T cell receptor beta chains follows, all from one sample in a study of blood T cell repertoires in COVID-19. Generated by immunoSEQ multiplex PCR, the TCRdb table keeps only in-frame clones and is missing some. This sample has about 39,000 clones, with approximately 90% found just once. The sample taken for sequencing was peripheral blood. The receptors shown here come from a man aged 60 to 75 with acute or convalescent COVID-19. CDR3s include the opening cysteine and the closing phenylalanine or tryptophan. The D gene is left open where the match is weak. Clone size is stated in some rows and not others, as once, few, many or a class when expanded.

J	V	size	D	length	DNA	CDR3
TRBJ1-4	TRBV5-1	.	TRBD1	14	TGCGCCAGCAGCTTGCGACAGGGACAGGAAAAACTGTTTTTT	CASSLRQGQEKLFF
TRBJ2-1	TRBV11-2	.	.	13	TGTGCCAGCAGCCCCCCCCTGAGCAATGAGCAGTTCTTC	CASSPPLSNEQFF
TRBJ2-4	TRBV19	.	.	14	TGTGCCAGTAGTCTGGCAGGCGGGCAAAACATTCAGTACTTC	CASSLAGGQNIQYF
TRBJ1-2	TRBV7-2	.	.	12	TGTGCCAGCAGCTTAGGAGGATATGGCTACACCTTC	CASSLGGYGYTF
TRBJ2-1	TRBV27	.	TRBD2	16	TGTGCCAGCAGCCTCAGACTAGCGGGAGGCCGGAATGAGCAGTTCTTC	CASSLRLAGGRNEQFF
TRBJ2-7	TRBV2	few	TRBD2	18	TGTGCCAGCAGGTTAATTGGCGGGGGTTGGGGACCTACCTACGAGCAGTACTTC	CASRLIGGGWGPTYEQYF
TRBJ2-1	TRBV6-2/TRBV6-3	.	TRBD2	15	TGTGCCAGCAGTCTCGGGACTAGCGGGATAAATGAGCAGTTCTTC	CASSLGTSGINEQFF
TRBJ1-1	TRBV3-1/TRBV3-2	.	.	13	TGTGCCAGCAGCCAAGGGGCTAACACTGAAGCTTTCTTT	CASSQGANTEAFF
TRBJ1-4	TRBV28	.	.	16	TGTGCCAGCACCTCCCTGCTACCGGGACTTTCTGAAAAACTGTTTTTT	CASTSLLPGLSEKLFF
TRBJ2-1	TRBV4-1	medium-sized	TRBD1	12	TGCGCCAGCAGCCCGACAGGGAATGAGCAGTTCTTC	CASSPTGNEQFF
TRBJ2-1	TRBV27	.	TRBD2	13	TGTGCCACTGCGACTAGCAGATACAATGAGCAGTTCTTC	CATATSRYNEQFF
TRBJ2-4	TRBV29-1	.	.	17	TGCAGCGTTGAAATTTGGGCGACAGACCTAGCCAAAAACATTCAGTACTTC	CSVEIWATDLAKNIQYF
TRBJ1-4	TRBV19	.	.	13	TGTGCCAGTTCTATAGCCGCGGGTGAAAAACTGTTTTTT	CASSIAAGEKLFF
TRBJ1-1	TRBV18	.	.	14	TGTGCCAGCTCACCTCGGCCAGGGAACACTGAAGCTTTCTTT	CASSPRPGNTEAFF
TRBJ2-3	TRBV5-1	.	.	18	TGCGCCAGCAGCTTGGATCGGCGGACAGCCCGGAGCACAGATACGCAGTATTTT	CASSLDRRTARSTDTQYF
TRBJ2-3	TRBV14	.	.	19	TGTGCCAGCAGCCCCGGTTGGCACACGGAGGGTTGGCGCACAGATACGCAGTATTTT	CASSPGWHTEGWRTDTQYF
TRBJ2-1	TRBV6-5	.	TRBD2	14	TGTGCCAGCAGATTAGCGGGACTTTACAATGAGCAGTTCTTC	CASRLAGLYNEQFF
TRBJ1-2	TRBV6-2/TRBV6-3	once	.	15	TGTGCCAGCAGTAACGGGGGCGGGAGATTCGAGCCCTACACCTTC	CASSNGGGRFEPYTF
TRBJ2-1	TRBV7-9	.	.	12	TGTGCCAGCAGGATAATCACGGGTGAGCAGTTCTTC	CASRIITGEQFF
TRBJ1-5	TRBV5-8	.	.	15	TGTGCCAGCAGCCAAAGGAGTAAGGGGAATCAGCCCCAGCATTTT	CASSQRSKGNQPQHF
TRBJ2-1	TRBV5-5	.	TRBD2	15	TGTGCCAGCAGCAAAATCGGGACTAGCCCCAATGAGCAGTTCTTC	CASSKIGTSPNEQFF
TRBJ2-4	TRBV7-2	.	.	15	TGTGCCAGCAGCTCAGGAGGGGTAGCCAAAAACATTCAGTACTTC	CASSSGGVAKNIQYF
TRBJ1-1	TRBV7-9	few	.	13	TGTGCCAGCAGCTGGAAGGAGGCCACTGAAGCTTTCTTT	CASSWKEATEAFF
TRBJ2-3	TRBV6-1	.	.	12	TGTGCCAGCAGTGAATGGCCAGATACGCAGTATTTT	CASSEWPDTQYF
TRBJ2-1	TRBV24-1	.	.	15	TGTGCCACCAGTGATGGGGGGAGTGGGGGAAATGAGCAGTTCTTC	CATSDGGSGGNEQFF
TRBJ2-6	TRBV6-1	.	.	16	TGTGCCAGCAGTGAGGTTATCAGCTCTGGGGCCAACGTCCTGACTTTC	CASSEVISSGANVLTF
TRBJ1-5	TRBV4-2	few	.	16	TGTGCCAGCAGCCAAGATGGACAGCTTAGCAATCAGCCCCAGCATTTT	CASSQDGQLSNQPQHF
TRBJ1-4	TRBV29-1	.	TRBD1	16	TGCAGCGCAAGGGACAGGGACTGGTTAGGTGGGGAAAAACTGTTTTTT	CSARDRDWLGGEKLFF
TRBJ2-7	TRBV19	.	.	13	TGTGCCAGTAGTCAGCAGGGATCCTACGAGCAGTACTTC	CASSQQGSYEQYF
TRBJ2-3	TRBV5-1	.	TRBD2	15	TGCGCCAGCAGCCTCTTAGCGGGAGCAACAGATACGCAGTATTTT	CASSLLAGATDTQYF
TRBJ2-1	TRBV9	.	.	13	TGTGCCAGCTCCGACGGGGGTTTGGATGAGCAGTTCTTC	CASSDGGLDEQFF
TRBJ2-7	TRBV27	.	TRBD2	15	TGTGCCAGCAGTTCCGGACTAGCGGGCCTCAGCGAGCAGTACTTC	CASSSGLAGLSEQYF
TRBJ1-1	TRBV5-4	.	TRBD1	15	TGTGCCAGCAGCTTTGACAGGGGGATAGGCACTGAAGCTTTCTTT	CASSFDRGIGTEAFF
TRBJ2-3	TRBV5-1	.	TRBD2	18	TGCGCCAGCAGCTGGGGACCCCGCGGGGTAGCGGGACCTGATACGCAGTATTTT	CASSWGPRGVAGPDTQYF
TRBJ2-1	TRBV3-1/TRBV3-2	.	TRBD2	18	TGTGCCAGCAGCCAAGCCCCCTGGGACTACAATTCCTACAATGAGCAGTTCTTC	CASSQAPWDYNSYNEQFF
TRBJ1-4	TRBV18	.	.	14	TGTGCCAGCTCACCACCTGGAGACGCCGAAAAACTGTTTTTT	CASSPPGDAEKLFF
TRBJ1-1	TRBV7-9	.	TRBD1	13	TGTGCCAGCAGCTTGATCCGGGACAGTGAAGCTTTCTTT	CASSLIRDSEAFF
TRBJ1-2	TRBV6-5	.	.	14	TGTGCCAGCAGGGTGACTGCAGCTAACTATGGCTACACCTTC	CASRVTAANYGYTF
TRBJ2-5	TRBV18	.	.	13	TGTGCCAGCTCACCGGCAGGGGTGAAGACCCAGTACTTC	CASSPAGVKTQYF
TRBJ1-5	TRBV30	.	.	13	TGTGCCTGGAGTCTAGACGGTGATCAGCCCCAGCATTTT	CAWSLDGDQPQHF
TRBJ1-5	TRBV7-2	.	TRBD1	19	TGTGCCAGCAGCTTATTAGGGACAGGGGGGGCGTATAGCAATCAGCCCCAGCATTTT	CASSLLGTGGAYSNQPQHF
TRBJ2-1	TRBV11-3	.	.	15	TGTGCCAGCAGCTTAGGGGGCAACTCCTACAATGAGCAGTTCTTC	CASSLGGNSYNEQFF
TRBJ1-5	TRBV6-1	.	.	15	TGTGCCAGCAGTGAAGGGTCCGGGGGGAATCAGCCCCAGCATTTT	CASSEGSGGNQPQHF
TRBJ2-1	TRBV5-1	.	.	17	TGCGCCAGCAGCCAAGTTCAAGCGAATATAAAATACAATGAGCAGTTCTTC	CASSQVQANIKYNEQFF
TRBJ2-3	TRBV7-8	.	.	12	TGTGCCAGCAGCCCGGGCACAGATACGCAGTATTTT	CASSPGTDTQYF
TRBJ2-2	TRBV24-1	once	TRBD2	14	TGTGCCACCCGAAGCGGGAGGGAAACCGGGGAGCTGTTTTTT	CATRSGRETGELFF
TRBJ2-3	TRBV4-1	.	TRBD1	18	TGCGCCAGCAGCCAATCGGGACAGGGAGGCAGGAACACAGATACGCAGTATTTT	CASSQSGQGGRNTDTQYF
TRBJ1-1	TRBV7-9	once	TRBD1	17	TGTGCCAGCAGCTTAACCCCCGGGACAGGCCGGAACACTGAAGCTTTCTTT	CASSLTPGTGRNTEAFF
TRBJ1-1	TRBV5-1	.	TRBD1	14	TGCGCCAGCAGCGCCGGGACAGGGAGCACTGAAGCTTTCTTT	CASSAGTGSTEAFF
TRBJ2-5	TRBV28	.	TRBD2	16	TGTGCCAGCAGTTTAAGAACTAGCGGGATATCAGAGACCCAGTACTTC	CASSLRTSGISETQYF
TRBJ2-1	TRBV20-1	.	.	13	TGCAGTGCTAGTCCCTCTAGCTCGGCTGAGCAGTTCTTC	CSASPSSSAEQFF
TRBJ2-2	TRBV19	.	TRBD1	15	TGTGCCAGTAGCTGGGACAGGGGACGGACCGGGGAGCTGTTTTTT	CASSWDRGRTGELFF